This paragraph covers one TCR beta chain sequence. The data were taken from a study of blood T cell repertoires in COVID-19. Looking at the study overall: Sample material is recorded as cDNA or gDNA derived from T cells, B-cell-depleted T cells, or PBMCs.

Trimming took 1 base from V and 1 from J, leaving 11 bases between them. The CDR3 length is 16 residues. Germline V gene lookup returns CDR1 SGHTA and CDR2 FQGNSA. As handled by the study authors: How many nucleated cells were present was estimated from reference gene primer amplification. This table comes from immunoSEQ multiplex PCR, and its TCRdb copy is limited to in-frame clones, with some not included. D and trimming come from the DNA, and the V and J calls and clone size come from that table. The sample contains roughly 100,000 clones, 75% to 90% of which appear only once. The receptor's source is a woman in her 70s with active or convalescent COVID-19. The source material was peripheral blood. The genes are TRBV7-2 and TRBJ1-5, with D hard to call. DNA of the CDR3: TGTGCCAGCAGCTTAGTGTACAGTATAAGCAATCAGCCCCAGCATTTT. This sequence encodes CASSLVYSISNQPQHF. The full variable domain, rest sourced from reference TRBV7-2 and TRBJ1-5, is GAGVSQSPSNKVTEKGKDVELRCDPISGHTALYWYRQSLGQGLEFLIYFQGNSAPDKSGLPSDRFSAERTGGSVSTLTIQRTQQEDSAVYLCASSLVYSISNQPQHFGDGTRLSIL.